These 25 T cell receptor beta chains share one sample of origin, sequenced in a study of T cells in localized non-small cell lung cancer. Clones were sequenced by immunoSEQ multiplex PCR, and TCRdb holds only the in-frame ones, with some missing. In the table there are tens of thousands of clones, 75% to 85% of which are singletons. The sample here was peripheral blood, taken before any cancer treatment. All receptors derive from a female donor older than 55 with stage I lung adenocarcinoma.

The gene calls are TRBV7-6 and TRBJ1-1; D is unresolved. The V and J ends lost 5 bases and 2 bases respectively, with 12 bases between them. This CDR3 has 14 amino acids. Germline loops: CDR1 SGHVS, CDR2 FNYEAQ. The CDR3 DNA follows: TGTGCCAGCAGCCCGGAGATCGGAAACACTGAAGCTTTCTTT. It codes for CASSPEIGNTEAFF.

The V call is TRBV25-1, the J call TRBJ1-1, with 9 bases fitting TRBD1. Trimming removed 6 bases from V and 5 bases from J; junction bases left unmatched: 7. The CDR3 totals 14 residues. Germline loops: CDR1 MGHDK, CDR2 SYGVNS. Here the CDR3 DNA reads TGTGCCAGCAGGGACAGGGGTTTGGTAACTGAAGCTTTCTTT. It specifies CASRDRGLVTEAFF.

The J gene is TRBJ2-7, the V gene TRBV9; no firm D call. Germline values: CDR1 SGDLS, CDR2 YYNGEE. This CDR3 has 16 residues. V was pared by 4 bases and J by 0 bases, with 17 bases between. The chain's CDR3 is CASSSGLSAGSYEQYF. CDR3 DNA sequence: TGTGCCAGCAGCTCCGGATTATCCGCAGGCTCCTACGAGCAGTACTTC.

The chain couples TRBV5-6 to TRBJ1-6; 8 nucleotides agree with TRBD1. CDR1 and CDR2 from the germline V gene are SGHDT and YYEEEE. J was trimmed by 9 bases and V by 4 bases; bases with no gene match: 6. CDR3 length: 14 amino acids. The CDR3 nucleotides are TGTGCCAGCAGCCCGGACAGGGCCGGTTCACCCCTCCACTTT. Amino acids: CASSPDRAGSPLHF. Together with reference TRBV5-6 and TRBJ1-6, the CDR3 gives the full variable domain: DAGVTQSPTHLIKTRGQQVTLRCSPKSGHDTVSWYQQALGQGPQFIFQYYEEEERQRGNFPDRFSGHQFPNYSSELNVNALLLGDSALYLCASSPDRAGSPLHFGNGTRLTVT.

V and J are TRBV5-1 and TRBJ2-7; D is undetermined. This CDR3 contains 14 residues. Germline V gives CDR1 SGHRS, CDR2 YFSETQ. The V and J ends lost 0 bases and 7 bases respectively, with 14 bases between them. The CDR3, as DNA: TGCGCCAGCAGCTTGGACGGCTCCTATAAGGAGCAGTACTTC. Encoded protein: CASSLDGSYKEQYF.

The chain carries TRBV7-2 and TRBJ2-1; 10 bases are a match to TRBD2. Germline V lookup: CDR1 SGHTA, CDR2 FQGNSA. The CDR3 extends over 12 amino acids. V dropped 4 bases and J dropped 12; count of bases not matched to a gene: 3. The CDR3 sequence is CASSSPSGRQFF. CDR3 in DNA: TGTGCCAGCAGCTCCCCTAGCGGGAGGCAGTTCTTC.

The CDR3 DNA sequence: TGTGCCATCAGTGAGGCCGGGACCTCAGGAGGCTACACCTTC. Translation gives CAISEAGTSGGYTF. The chain carries TRBV10-3 and TRBJ1-2, with D possibly TRBD1 on 5 matching bases. Trimming took off 2 bases at V and 8 bases at J, with 15 bases between the two ends. The CDR3 loop spans 14 amino acids. Germline lookup yields CDR1 ENHRY and CDR2 SYGVKD.

V gene TRBV12-5 combines with J gene TRBJ2-1; 8 bases line up with TRBD1. The CDR3 is 14 residues long. The germline gives CDR1 LGHNT, CDR2 FRNRAP. V shed 7 bases and J 4 bases; nucleotides not matched to a gene: 6. CDR3 amino acids: CASVPGQAYNEQFF. The CDR3 DNA reads TGTGCTAGTGTTCCGGGACAGGCTTACAATGAGCAGTTCTTC.

This chain joins TRBV29-1 and TRBJ1-2, with 7 bases lining up with TRBD1. The CDR3 extends over 13 amino acids. In germline, CDR1 is SQVTM, CDR2 ANQGSEA. V lost 7 bases to trimming and J lost 8 bases; unmatched junction nucleotides: 13. The CDR3 DNA reads as TGCAGCGCCCCCCCGCCAGGGGGATACGGCTACACCTTC. It translates to CSAPPPGGYGYTF.

The rearrangement joins TRBV6-6 to TRBJ2-3; no firm D call. Germline V gene data show CDR1 as MNHNY and CDR2 as SVGAGI (reference sequence). The CDR3 is made up of 13 amino acids. Trimming cost V 0 bases and J 2 bases, with 3 bases left between them. CDR3 sequence reads: CASSYSSTDTQYF. CDR3 sequence (DNA): TGTGCCAGCAGTTACTCGTCCACAGATACGCAGTATTTT.

DNA for the CDR3: TGTGCCAGCACCAGGACAGGGATCTCTGGAAACACCATATATTTT. Its translation: CASTRTGISGNTIYF. The rearrangement uses TRBV25-1 and TRBJ1-3; the match to TRBD1 covers 8 bases. Germline V gives CDR1 MGHDK, CDR2 SYGVNS. This CDR3 is 15 amino acids long. V shed 7 bases, J shed 0 bases, and the junction held 5 bases outside the gene matches.

The J gene is TRBJ2-7, the V gene TRBV27, with 7 bases identical to TRBD1. The V gene end was trimmed by 9 bases and the J gene end by 0 bases; junction bases not matched to a gene: 17. Germline CDR1 and CDR2: MNHEY and SMNVEV (reference sequence). This CDR3 contains 17 residues. The CDR3 region has the DNA TGTGCCAGGCCTCCCTTGGGACAGCCCAAGAGCTCCTACGAGCAGTACTTC. This gives the protein CARPPLGQPKSSYEQYF.

The chain's CDR3 is CATSSGTGTKNIQYF. The DNA of the CDR3 is TGTGCCACCAGCAGCGGGACAGGGACCAAAAACATTCAGTACTTC. The rearrangement joins TRBV15 to TRBJ2-4; 9 bases align to TRBD1. V dropped 3 bases and J dropped 2; count of bases not matched to a gene: 2. Germline-derived CDR1 and CDR2 are LNHNV and YYDKDF (reference sequence). The CDR3 loop spans 15 amino acids. The entire variable domain, with the rest obtained from reference TRBV15 and TRBJ2-4, is as follows: DAMVIQNPRYQVTQFGKPVTLSCSQTLNHNVMYWYQQKSSQAPKLLFHYYDKDFNNEADTPDNFQSRRPNTSFCFLDIRSPGLGDTAMYLCATSSGTGTKNIQYFGAGTRLSVL.

The V and J genes are TRBV2 and TRBJ1-1; no clear D gene. Germline CDR1 is SNHLY and CDR2 is FYNNEI. CDR3 length: 14 amino acids. V lost 0 bases, J lost 6 bases, and 11 bases lay in between. Written as DNA, the CDR3 is TGTGCCAGCAGTGAAGCACCTGGGCAGTCTGAAGCTTTCTTT. This sequence encodes CASSEAPGQSEAFF.

The chain has TRBV4-1 and TRBJ2-1, with no clear D. Germline V gene lookup returns CDR1 MGHRA and CDR2 YSYEKL. The V end lost 5 bases, the J end lost 4 bases, and 6 bases lay between the germline ends. The CDR3 extends over 12 amino acids. CDR3 DNA: TGCGCCAGCAGCGCAGTGTACAATGAGCAGTTCTTC. Translated, it gives CASSAVYNEQFF.

This chain uses TRBV19 with TRBJ2-1, with TRBD2 matching 10 bases. V lost 8 bases to trimming and J lost 14 bases; unmatched junction nucleotides: 21. The CDR3 has 16 amino acids. CDR1 is LNHDA, CDR2 SQIVND, per germline (reference sequence). CDR3: CASSGRGQSGRARKFF. The DNA of the CDR3 is TGTGCCAGTTCGGGCAGGGGACAGAGCGGGAGGGCCAGAAAGTTCTTC.

Note on this clone: One end of the junction varies from germline; a read error may be responsible. This sequence joins TRBV7-7 and TRBJ2-1; D ambiguous. The CDR3 loop spans 14 amino acids. Germline CDR1 and CDR2: SSHAT and FNYEAQ (reference sequence). The DNA for the CDR3 is TGTGCTAGCAGCTTACAACGAGGTCTCGGTGAGCAGTTCTTC. Translating gives CASSLQRGLGEQFF.

This chain joins TRBV30 and TRBJ1-3; 8 bases line up with TRBD1. This CDR3 contains 16 residues. Germline CDR1 GTSNPN, CDR2 SVGIG (reference sequence). The V gene end was trimmed by 5 bases and the J gene end by 0 bases; junction bases not matched to a gene: 9. In nucleotides, the CDR3 is TGTGCCTGGGGGACAGGAAAGAGAAGCTCTGGAAACACCATATATTTT. Translated, it gives CAWGTGKRSSGNTIYF.

This clone showed up just a few times. This rearrangement joins TRBV7-2 to TRBJ2-3; a possible D gene is TRBD2 (5 bases). The CDR3 length is 15 residues. CDR1 is SGHTA, CDR2 FQGNSA, per germline. V lost 5 bases and J lost 0, with 12 bases in between. The CDR3 protein is CASSLEKRSTDTQYF. CDR3 coding DNA: TGTGCCAGCAGCCTCGAGAAGCGGAGCACAGATACGCAGTATTTT.

V and J are TRBV5-1 and TRBJ2-1; 8 bases line up with TRBD1. Per germline, CDR1 SGHRS and CDR2 YFSETQ. The CDR3 is 18 residues long. The ends lost 0 bases at V and 0 bases at J; junction bases unmatched: 8. The CDR3 spells CASSLGGQAISSYNEQFF. The CDR3 DNA reads as TGCGCCAGCAGCTTGGGGGGACAGGCTATCAGCTCCTACAATGAGCAGTTCTTC.

The sample holds one count of this clone. The J gene is TRBJ2-7, the V gene TRBV5-5, with unresolved D. In germline, CDR1 is SGHKS, CDR2 YYEKEE (reference sequence). CDR3 length: 16 amino acids. Trimming cost V 0 bases and J 0 bases, with 13 bases left between them. The CDR3 loop is CASSLVRAWSSYEQYF. Written as DNA, the CDR3 is TGTGCCAGCAGCTTGGTTAGGGCGTGGAGCTCCTACGAGCAGTACTTC. Full variable domain (missing parts from reference TRBV5-5 and TRBJ2-7): DAGVTQSPTHLIKTRGQQVTLRCSPISGHKSVSWYQQVLGQGPQFIFQYYEKEERGRGNFPDRFSARQFPNYSSELNVNALLLGDSALYLCASSLVRAWSSYEQYFGPGTRLTVT.

V is TRBV5-1 and J is TRBJ2-5; D remains unclear. This CDR3 is 12 amino acids long. V lost 0 bases, J lost 5 bases, and 5 bases lay in between. The germline V gene has CDR1 SGHRS and CDR2 YFSETQ. CDR3 amino acids: CASSLEGETQYF. Written as DNA, the CDR3 is TGCGCCAGCAGCTTGGAAGGGGAGACCCAGTACTTC.

The chain couples TRBV2 to TRBJ2-5; tentative D call: TRBD1 (6 bases). The closer fit of TRBJ2-7 to the DNA end suggests the J call may be wrong. The germline CDR1 and CDR2 sequences are SNHLY and FYNNEI. CDR3 length equals 14 residues. CDR3 bases: TGTGCCAGCAGTGAAGGGGTAGCAGGGGTCGAGCAGTACTTC. It is translated as CASSEGVAGVEQYF.

This clone was counted between two and nine times. The DNA of the CDR3 is TGTGCCACCAGCAGGCTAGCGGGCTACAATGAGCAGTTCTTC. Amino acids: CATSRLAGYNEQFF. This rearrangement joins TRBV15 to TRBJ2-1, with 8 nucleotides matching TRBD2. Germline V lookup: CDR1 LNHNV, CDR2 YYDKDF (reference sequence). The V gene end was trimmed by 3 bases and the J gene end by 3 bases; junction bases not matched to a gene: 1. The CDR3 is 14 residues long.

The chain links TRBV5-4 to TRBJ2-7; D gene ambiguous. The CDR3 consists of 14 residues. V shed 1 base and J shed 9 bases, with 17 bases lying between them. Germline values: CDR1 SGHNT, CDR2 YYREEE (reference sequence). The CDR3 here is CASSLRGPATMQYF. The CDR3 DNA sequence: TGTGCCAGCAGCTTGCGAGGACCAGCTACGATGCAGTACTTC.